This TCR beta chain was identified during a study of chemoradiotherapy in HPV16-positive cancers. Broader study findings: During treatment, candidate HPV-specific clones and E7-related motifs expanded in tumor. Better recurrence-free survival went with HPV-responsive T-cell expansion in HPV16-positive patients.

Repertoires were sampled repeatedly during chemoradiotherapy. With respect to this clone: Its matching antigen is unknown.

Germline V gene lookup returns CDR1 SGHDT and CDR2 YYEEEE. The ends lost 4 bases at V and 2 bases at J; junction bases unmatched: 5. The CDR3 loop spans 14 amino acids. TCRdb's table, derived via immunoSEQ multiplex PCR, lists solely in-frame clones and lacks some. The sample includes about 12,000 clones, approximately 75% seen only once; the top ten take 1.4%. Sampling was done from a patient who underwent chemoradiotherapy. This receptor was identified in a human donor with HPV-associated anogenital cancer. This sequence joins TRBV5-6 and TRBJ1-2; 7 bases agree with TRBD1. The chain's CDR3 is CASSPRGQNYGYTF. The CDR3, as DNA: TGTGCCAGCAGCCCGAGGGGGCAAAACTATGGCTACACCTTC.